The T cell receptor beta chain described here comes from a study of blood T cell repertoires in COVID-19. TCRdb's copy holds only in-frame clones and misses some; the assay was immunoSEQ multiplex PCR. The sample consists of tens of thousands of clones, 70% to 80% of them appearing once. The length of the CDR3 is 17 residues. Germline V gives CDR1 SGHDT, CDR2 YYEEEE. The V segment lost 4 bases and the J segment 8 bases; nucleotides outside the gene matches: 12. The V call is TRBV5-6, the J call TRBJ2-1, with TRBD2 matching 13 bases. This TCR derives from a human donor in a cohort sampled during active COVID-19. The sequencing input was peripheral blood. CDR3 sequence reads: CASSATGTSGILDEQFF. CDR3 sequence (DNA): TGTGCCAGCAGCGCTACCGGGACTAGCGGGATCCTCGATGAGCAGTTCTTC.